The 15 T cell receptor beta chains below come from one sample, sequenced in a study of blood T cells in healthy people across ages. The authors ran a second PCR of about 6 to 11 cycles using a sample-barcoded 5' primer and a J-beta primer mix. TCRdb called the 5' RACE reads again in MiXCR, with one record for every CDR3 protein. The top ten hold roughly 7.7% of the sample, which has 1.4 million to 1.5 million distinct CDR3 sequences, roughly 40% seen once. Material: blood. Receptors originate from a woman aged 18-29 years in good health.

The rearrangement joins TRBV27 to TRBJ1-1; D gene ambiguous. Trimming removed 5 bases at V and 1 base at J, with 11 bases between. This CDR3 contains 14 residues. Germline V CDR1 and CDR2: MNHEY, SMNVEV (reference sequence). The CDR3 reads CASSVIGTNTEAFF. The CDR3, as DNA: TGTGCCAGCAGTGTGATAGGTACGAACACTGAAGCTTTCTTT.

The rearrangement links TRBV20-1 to TRBJ1-2; D not certain. The CDR3 has 14 residues. V lost 4 bases and J lost 8, with 20 bases in between. Germline V lookup: CDR1 DFQATT, CDR2 SNEGSKA (reference sequence). CDR3 amino acids: CSATVAAPVGGYTF. CDR3 sequence (DNA): TGCAGTGCTACGGTTGCAGCGCCCGTTGGAGGCTACACCTTC.

A remark on this clonotype: Mismatch with germline at one junction end may stem from a read error. The rearrangement links TRBV13 to TRBJ2-7; 7 positions agree with TRBD1. CDR1 and CDR2 (germline): PRHDT, FYEKMQ (reference sequence). CDR3 length: 15 amino acids. DNA for the CDR3: TGTGCCAGCAGCTTGGACCGACAGGGCTCCTCCGAGCAGTACTTC. Translation gives CASSLDRQGSSEQYF.

This clonotype was observed a few times. This chain connects TRBV5-6 to TRBJ2-2; 8 nucleotides align to TRBD2. The germline gives CDR1 SGHDT, CDR2 YYEEEE. Trimming at V came to 7 bases and at J to 1 base, leaving 6 bases not matched to a gene. The CDR3 length is 15 residues. CDR3 region: CASGIAGRNTGELFF. The DNA for the CDR3 is TGTGCCAGCGGCATAGCGGGAAGGAACACCGGGGAGCTGTTTTTT.

The gene calls are TRBV27 and TRBJ1-2, with 8 bases fitting TRBD1. The CDR3 totals 14 residues. With V trimmed by 6 bases and J by 4 bases, 7 bases remained unmatched. Germline CDR1 is MNHEY and CDR2 is SMNVEV (reference sequence). The CDR3 is CASSPSTGGYGYTF. The CDR3 bases are TGTGCCAGCAGCCCGAGTACAGGGGGCTATGGCTACACCTTC.

This chain uses TRBV20-1 with TRBJ2-4, with 9 bases matching TRBD1. Matching the DNA end better, TRBJ2-7 makes the J call doubtful. The germline CDR1 and CDR2 sequences are DFQATT and SNEGSKA (reference sequence). The CDR3 is made up of 15 amino acids. This chain's CDR3 is CSARRGTGTVYEQYF. The CDR3 coding sequence is TGCAGTGCTAGACGCGGGACAGGGACGGTCTACGAGCAGTACTTC.

This clonotype was observed a handful of times. This rearrangement joins TRBV5-5 to TRBJ2-7; 10 bases match TRBD1. The germline V gene has CDR1 SGHKS and CDR2 YYEKEE (reference sequence). Trimming took 4 bases from V and 5 from J; bases not matched to a gene: 12. The CDR3 has 16 amino acids. As DNA, the CDR3 is TGTGCCAGCAGCAGAGGGGTGACAGGGGGCATTGACGAGCAGTACTTC. Its translation: CASSRGVTGGIDEQYF.

J is TRBJ2-1 and V is TRBV12-2; the table's TRBD2 call for D was not verified on the DNA. The J call could be wrong; TRBJ2-7 is a better fit for the DNA end. TRBV12-2 represents a pseudogene. The CDR3 runs to 15 residues. CDR3 residues: CASRPGLAGYNEQYF. The CDR3 DNA is TGTGCAAGTCGCCCTGGACTAGCGGGGTACAATGAGCAGTACTTC.

This clonotype was counted between two and nine times. The chain has TRBV12-3 or TRBV12-4 and TRBJ2-7; 7 bases align to TRBD2. There are 15 residues in the CDR3. Germline trimming cut 6 bases from V and 3 bases from J; bases unmatched to any gene: 11. The CDR3 nucleotides are TGTGCCAGCAGACTAGGAAGCGGGACTCACTACGAGCAGTACTTC. As protein: CASRLGSGTHYEQYF.

This chain connects TRBV2 to TRBJ2-4, with D tentatively TRBD2 (5 bases). Per germline, CDR1 SNHLY and CDR2 FYNNEI. The ends were cut back, 6 bases at V and 8 bases at J, with 8 bases in the middle. The CDR3 is 11 residues long. The DNA of the CDR3 is TGTGCCAGCAGGGCGGAGGACATTCAGTACTTC. Protein product: CASRAEDIQYF.

This chain links TRBV27 with TRBJ2-7; D call uncertain. The length of the CDR3 is 16 residues. CDR1 and CDR2 from the germline V gene are MNHEY and SMNVEV (reference sequence). Trimming removed 0 bases at V and 2 bases at J, with 14 bases between. CDR3 coding DNA: TGTGCCAGCAGTTTATCCGCCCAGAGCCCGACCTACGAGCAGTACTTC. This codes for CASSLSAQSPTYEQYF.

The chain links TRBV7-3 to TRBJ2-5; 10 bases are shared with TRBD2. V lost 3 bases to trimming and J lost 3 bases; unmatched junction nucleotides: 7. Looked up from germline, CDR1 is SGHTA and CDR2 is FQGTGA. This CDR3 is built from 16 residues. CDR3 residues: CASSFDSGGTKETQYF. The CDR3, as DNA: TGTGCCAGCAGCTTTGATAGCGGGGGGACTAAAGAGACCCAGTACTTC.

This clonotype was counted only a few times. The rearrangement uses TRBV4-1 and TRBJ1-2; D perhaps matches TRBD1 (5 bases). The germline V gene has CDR1 MGHRA and CDR2 YSYEKL. The CDR3 contains 15 residues. Trimming shortened V by 1 base and J by 4 bases, and 13 bases separated the two germline ends. CDR3 protein: CASSQARGTAYGYTF. CDR3 DNA: TGCGCCAGCAGCCAAGCTCGGGGGACCGCCTATGGCTACACCTTC.

The chain is built from TRBV20-1 and TRBJ2-3, with D unresolved. V lost 1 base and J lost 2, with 10 bases in between. The germline V gene has CDR1 DFQATT and CDR2 SNEGSKA (reference sequence). The CDR3 loop spans 14 amino acids. For the CDR3, the DNA is TGCAGTGCTAGAGTCCCGCCCAACACAGATACGCAGTATTTT. This encodes CSARVPPNTDTQYF.

The CDR3 sequence is CSAREGRFTGELFF. The CDR3 nucleotides are TGCAGTGCTAGAGAGGGCCGTTTCACCGGGGAGCTGTTTTTT. V usage is TRBV20-1 and J usage is TRBJ2-2; D is unresolved. The length of the CDR3 is 14 residues. V was cut by 0 bases and J by 4 bases, with 9 bases left in between. The germline gives CDR1 DFQATT, CDR2 SNEGSKA (reference sequence).